Listed here are 13 T cell receptor beta chains from one sample, sequenced in a study of cytomegalovirus exposure and HLA in healthy donors. Primers: 60 Vbeta forward and 13 Jbeta reverse. The repertoire was sequenced with immunoSEQ multiplex PCR; TCRdb's copy has only in-frame clones and lacks some. The data hold a few hundred thousand clones, with 70% to 85% observed a single time. Sequencing input: PBMCs. These receptors came from a girl aged 2 to 10 in good health and CMV-seronegative.

Only a few counts were recorded for this clone. The genes are TRBV29-1 and TRBJ2-2, with 10 nucleotides matching TRBD1. CDR1 is SQVTM and CDR2 is ANQGSEA in the germline V gene. CDR3 size: 12 residues. The CDR3 DNA sequence: TGCGGAGGACAGGGGGAAACCGGGGAGCTGTTTTTT. Encoded protein: CGGQGETGELFF.

This clone was picked up one time. The rearrangement uses TRBV5-4 and TRBJ2-5; 7 nucleotides agree with TRBD1. The CDR3 runs 13 residues. Germline CDR1 is SGHNT and CDR2 is YYREEE (reference sequence). V lost 5 bases and J lost 5; bases outside the gene matches: 6. This CDR3 is CASRYTGEETQYF. The CDR3 DNA follows: TGTGCCAGCAGGTATACAGGGGAGGAGACCCAGTACTTC.

This clone was recorded once. The V gene is TRBV7-7, the J gene TRBJ2-2; perhaps TRBD2 as D (5 bases). Trimming took off 5 bases at V and 7 bases at J, with 11 bases between the two ends. CDR1 and CDR2 (germline): SSHAT, FNYEAQ (reference sequence). CDR3 length equals 13 residues. CDR3 region: CASSLIEGGELFF. The DNA for the CDR3 is TGTGCCAGCAGCCTAATAGAGGGCGGGGAGCTGTTTTTT.

This rearrangement joins TRBV10-3 to TRBJ1-1; the D is unclear. V lost 3 bases to trimming and J lost 3 bases, with 5 bases between them. Per germline, CDR1 ENHRY and CDR2 SYGVKD. The CDR3 runs to 12 residues. The DNA of the CDR3 is TGTGCCATCAGTGATGGAGACACTGAAGCTTTCTTT. Its protein is CAISDGDTEAFF.

To note about this clone: Distinct nucleotide sequences in the sample also encode this CDR3. The chain recombines TRBV5-1 with TRBJ1-2, with 8 nucleotides matching TRBD1. The CDR3 runs to 13 residues. With 4 bases clipped from V and 4 bases from J, the junction kept 3 bases outside the gene matches. Germline loops: CDR1 SGHRS, CDR2 YFSETQ. In nucleotides, the CDR3 is TGCGCCAGCAGCCTCGACAGGGGCTATGGCTACACCTTC. This encodes CASSLDRGYGYTF.

The V and J genes are TRBV18 and TRBJ2-7, with 8 positions matching TRBD1. The length of the CDR3 is 14 residues. Per the germline V gene, CDR1 is KGHSH and CDR2 is LQKENI. J was trimmed by 6 bases and V by 3 bases; bases with no gene match: 7. The CDR3 nucleotides read TGTGCCAGCTCACCGGGAACAGGGGGTTTCGAGCAGTACTTC. Translated, it gives CASSPGTGGFEQYF.

A single count supports this clone. The chain carries TRBV29-1 and TRBJ1-3, with D unclear. The germline gives CDR1 SQVTM, CDR2 ANQGSEA. V was clipped by 0 bases and J by 9 bases, with 12 bases between them. The CDR3 spans 13 residues. The CDR3 loop reads CSVEEGGLATIYF. The CDR3 DNA reads as TGCAGCGTTGAAGAGGGAGGCCTAGCCACCATATATTTT.

The J gene is TRBJ1-6, the V gene TRBV30; no definite D call. The CDR3 is 15 amino acids. The germline V gene encodes CDR1 GTSNPN and CDR2 SVGIG (reference sequence). V was clipped by 1 base and J by 9 bases, with 16 bases between them. The CDR3 DNA reads as TGTGCCTGGAGTGGGTCCTTCTCGAGCGGTTCACCCCTCCACTTT. This sequence encodes CAWSGSFSSGSPLHF.

This clone was counted between two and nine times. The genes are TRBV5-6 and TRBJ2-2, with D unclear. The germline V gene has CDR1 SGHDT and CDR2 YYEEEE. The CDR3 contains 15 residues. The V end lost 2 bases, the J end lost 9 bases, and 17 bases lay between the germline ends. The CDR3 reads CASSLETTVTRELFF. The CDR3 nucleotides read TGTGCCAGCAGCTTAGAGACCACAGTGACCAGGGAGCTGTTTTTT.

This clone has just one count. Here the CDR3 DNA reads TGTGCCAGTAGTCCGGACAGGGGACGCTATGGCTACACCTTC. This translates into CASSPDRGRYGYTF. The chain couples TRBV19 to TRBJ1-2, with 9 nucleotides matching TRBD1. The CDR3 totals 14 residues. CDR1 is LNHDA and CDR2 is SQIVND in the germline V gene (reference sequence). With 5 bases clipped from V and 4 bases from J, the junction kept 5 bases outside the gene matches.

The chain couples TRBV27 to TRBJ1-1; possible D gene TRBD1, 5 bases. Germline V gene sequence: CDR1 MNHEY, CDR2 SMNVEV (reference sequence). The ends were cut back, 3 bases at V and 6 bases at J, with 26 bases in the middle. The CDR3 is 18 amino acids. CDR3 sequence: CASSFVGKGTLGTPEAFF. CDR3 DNA sequence: TGTGCCAGCAGTTTCGTCGGGAAAGGGACTCTAGGAACTCCTGAAGCTTTCTTT.

The V and J genes are TRBV7-6 and TRBJ2-7; TRBD1 agrees at 8 bases. Losses at the gene ends were 1 base for V and 4 bases for J; bases not matched to a gene: 3. The CDR3 runs to 14 residues. The V gene's germline CDR1 is SGHVS and CDR2 FNYEAQ. CDR3 nucleotide sequence: TGTGCCAGCAGCTTAGGACAGGGGAGGTACGAGCAGTACTTC. Translation: CASSLGQGRYEQYF.

The V gene is TRBV10-2, the J gene TRBJ2-7; TRBD1 might be the D (7 bases). V was trimmed by 0 bases and J by 5 bases, leaving 11 bases between them. The CDR3 is made up of 14 amino acids. Germline CDR1 WSHSY, CDR2 SAAADI. The CDR3 DNA sequence: TGCGCCAGCAGTGAGTCGGCAGGGGGGCACGAGCAGTACTTC. It specifies CASSESAGGHEQYF.